The clone carrying this TCR beta chain was seen a handful of times. Sequencing used immunoSEQ multiplex PCR; TCRdb keeps in-frame clones, though not all of them. The sample carries approximately 160,000 clones, approximately 91% recorded once. The data stem from a study of cytomegalovirus exposure and HLA in healthy donors. Overall study context: The approximately 120 validation repertoires were produced on the same platform as the 670 or so repertoires of the first cohort. This was reported in a later analysis.

V was clipped by 3 bases and J by 8 bases; unmatched bases: 7. This CDR3 has 15 residues. Per the germline V gene, CDR1 is MRHNA and CDR2 is SNTAGT. The chain has TRBV6-4 and TRBJ2-1, with 10 bases lining up with TRBD1. The specimen was PBMCs. This clonotype was sampled from a woman aged 18-35 years in good health and CMV-seropositive. The CDR3 region has the DNA TGTGCCAGCAGTGATCGGGACAGGGGATCTGATGAGCAGTTCTTC. Its protein product is CASSDRDRGSDEQFF.